This T cell receptor beta chain was sequenced for a study of T-cell memory formation after mild COVID-19 (dated by TCRdb to the early 2020s). About the study as a whole: Most TCR sequence clusters were specific to one of the two donors. In two donors, T-cell clones that expanded and contracted after mild COVID-19 were followed by sequencing TCRalpha and TCRbeta repertoires longitudinally. The cohort comprised two young, previously healthy adult volunteers, one female and one male. The paper as a whole reports these results and caveats: Some responding clones were detected in pre-infection memory, which suggested that pre-existing cross-reactive memory T cells had joined the SARS-CoV-2 response. Whether the second-wave clones peaking on day 37 were SARS-CoV-2 specific was not confirmed. Contracting CD4+ clones appeared mostly in the CM and EM memory subsets, whereas CD8+ clones were enriched in EMRA. The study included only a couple of mild cases, and larger cohorts that include severe cases with pre-infection samples were judged to be necessary. Clones that contracted from day 15 to 85 showed balanced CD4/CD8 phenotypes, whereas a second wave of clones that expanded from day 15 to 37 leaned towards CD4+.

Details on this clonotype: There is no known antigen for this receptor. No per-base quality is available; no much larger clone lies one base away.

Sequences SGHVS (CDR1) and FNYEAQ (CDR2) are obtained from the germline V gene. Germline trimming: 1 base from V, 6 bases from J; junction bases outside gene matches: 5. The CDR3 goes from the cysteine to the phenylalanine over 16 residues. Left in the record is the CDR3 DNA by itself, 48 bases read in frame from the first base. Sequencing instrument: Illumina NovaSeq 6000. TCRalpha and TCRbeta cDNA libraries were built by 5'RACE with constant-segment primers, adding sample barcodes and unique molecular identifiers. Trizol reagent was used to extract RNA from every sample. Amplification of the libraries took two PCR steps, and the second step added a second sample barcode plus Illumina TruSeq adapters. Sequencing of the libraries was done on an Illumina NovaSeq, producing 2 x 150 bp paired-end reads. Turning to the authors' computational methods: The reads were demultiplexed and collapsed into UMI-guided consensus sequences using migec v1.2.7. Using mixcr v2.1.11, UMI consensuses were aligned to TRA and TRB V and J templates and then assembled into clonotypes. A clonotype was counted as expanded or contracted only when both edgeR and NoisET called the clonotype significant, with the noise models trained on biological replicates. For edgeR calls, the cutoffs were a false discovery rate-adjusted p below 0.01 and a log2 fold-change threshold of 1. As an exploratory analysis of dynamics, max-normalized trajectories of the 1000 most abundant clonotypes were examined with PCA combined with hierarchical clustering. Separately sequenced CD4+ and CD8+ repertoires were used to assign a CD4 or CD8 phenotype to each responding clone. The public sequencing data were trimmed at Q25 with fastp and processed into clonotypes with MiXCR by TCRdb, which kept only in-frame beta chains. For every CDR3 protein sequence, its rows merge into one entry that carries the most common genes and DNA. The V and J calls were determined by TCRdb, not by the authors. Here the sample has around 470,000 distinct CDR3 sequences; 20% occur a single time. Approximately 8.1% of the sample goes to the ten largest clones.

Ficoll-Paque density gradient centrifugation was the method used to isolate PBMCs. Material for sequencing was PBMCs or a T cell subset sorted from them (not recorded which). This sequence originates from an adult woman who had mild COVID-19 (a few samples of this study predate the infection). The sample titles of this study are shuffled in the database, so cell type and time point are left out; the donor was told from shared clones. The chain is assembled from TRBV7-6 and TRBJ2-2; 10 of the junction bases match TRBD1. The nucleotide sequence is given as TGTGCCAGCAGCTTAGTCTACGGGACAGGGGCCGGGGAGCTGTTTTTT. The translation is CASSLVYGTGAGELFF.